Listed here is a single T cell receptor (beta chain). As yet, its antigen is unknown. These data are taken from a study of blood T cells in healthy people across ages. V was trimmed by 1 base and J by 9 bases, leaving 16 bases between them. The V gene's germline CDR1 is DFQATT and CDR2 SNEGSKA (reference sequence). The CDR3 consists of 14 residues. Sample-barcoded 5' priming and a J-beta primer mix drove a second PCR of about 7 to 12 cycles. Each cDNA molecule, via a template-switch adaptor with 12 random nucleotides, was tagged. TCRdb re-called the 5' RACE reads with MiXCR, one entry per CDR3 protein. Of 1.5 million to 1.8 million distinct CDR3 sequences in the sample, roughly 43% are singletons; the top ten hold about 3.8%. Whole-study findings and limits: Across samples, TCR beta diversity tracked strongly with naive T cell percentage. PBMCs that were unsorted prevented a conclusive naive versus antigen-experienced comparison.

This clonotype originated in a woman aged 18-29 years in good health. V gene TRBV20-1 combines with J gene TRBJ2-1; maybe TRBD1 (5 bases). Sequences were obtained from blood. The CDR3 here is CSARVSGKRSEQFF. In DNA form, the CDR3 reads TGCAGTGCTAGAGTGTCAGGGAAGAGGAGTGAGCAGTTCTTC.